Following are 17 T cell receptor beta chains from one sample sequenced in a study of persistence of HIV-infected CD4 T cells. Sequencing used immunoSEQ version 4 in survey mode. Sequencing was performed with immunoSEQ multiplex PCR; in TCRdb, only in-frame clones are kept and a portion is missing. The table has roughly 43,000 clones, around 89% seen once. Their antigen targets remain unknown. Cells were stimulated nonspecifically with anti-CD3/anti-CD28 magnetic beads. Responding CD4+ T cells were sorted by upregulation of both CD40 ligand and CD69. Sequenced material: CD4+ T cells sorted from PBMCs after approximately 18-hour stimulation, taken from a patient who received antiretroviral therapy. These receptors came from an adult man with HIV who was CMV-seropositive.

The rearrangement joins TRBV18 to TRBJ1-2; TRBD1 might be the D (5 bases). This CDR3 is 14 amino acids long. Germline V gene sequence: CDR1 KGHSH, CDR2 LQKENI. Between the trimmed V and J ends, which lost 1 base and 5 bases, there was a span of 11 bases. The CDR3 DNA is TGTGCCAGCTCACCACTATCGACAGATTATGGCTACACCTTC. It encodes CASSPLSTDYGYTF.

The chain joins TRBV9 to TRBJ1-1; a weak D match, TRBD1 (6 bases). The germline gives CDR1 SGDLS, CDR2 YYNGEE. The V end was cut by 0 bases, the J end by 1 base, with 10 bases between. CDR3 length: 15 amino acids. DNA of the CDR3: TGTGCCAGCAGCGTAGTCCCAGGGGAGAACACTGAAGCTTTCTTT. Translated, it gives CASSVVPGENTEAFF.

The chain employs TRBV6-5 and TRBJ1-1, with 8 bases that match TRBD1. CDR1 is MNHEY, CDR2 SVGAGI, per germline. J gave up 8 bases and V 6 bases, and 2 bases lay outside the gene matches. This CDR3 is built from 11 residues. The CDR3 bases are TGTGCCAGCAGGCGGACAGGGGAAGCTTTCTTT. This codes for CASRRTGEAFF.

The chain joins TRBV19 to TRBJ1-5; 7 bases fit TRBD1. CDR3 length equals 18 residues. Germline V CDR1 and CDR2: LNHDA, SQIVND (reference sequence). The ends lost 7 bases at V and 1 base at J; junction bases unmatched: 16. The CDR3 region has the DNA TGTGCCAGTAAGGGGGGGGACAGCCCCCGTTGGAGCAATCAGCCCCAGCATTTT. It encodes CASKGGDSPRWSNQPQHF.

V usage is TRBV7-9 and J usage is TRBJ1-1; D ambiguous. The CDR3 extends over 15 amino acids. The germline V gene has CDR1 SEHNR and CDR2 FQNEAQ (reference sequence). Between the trimmed V and J ends, which lost 5 bases and 8 bases, there was a span of 21 bases. CDR3 in DNA: TGTGCCAGCAGCCTGTTACATGTTCCGCCAGACGAAGCTTTCTTT. It codes for CASSLLHVPPDEAFF.

V and J are TRBV28 and TRBJ1-1; 11 nucleotides align to TRBD1. The CDR3 length is 18 residues. V lost 4 bases and J lost 11; bases outside the gene matches: 21. CDR1 is MDHEN and CDR2 is SYDVKM in the germline V gene. Written as DNA, the CDR3 is TGTGCCAGCAGTTCGACAGCAAGTTTTGGACAGGGGGCTGATGCGGCTTTCTTT. Its translation: CASSSTASFGQGADAAFF.

The V call is TRBV12-3 or TRBV12-4, the J call TRBJ1-5; D uncertain. V lost 6 bases and J 7 bases, leaving 13 bases between the germline ends. This CDR3 has 13 residues. DNA of the CDR3: TGTGCCAGCAGCCCAAGGGCGGGACAGCCCCAGCATTTT. It yields the protein CASSPRAGQPQHF.

This clone has only a few counts. This rearrangement joins TRBV18 to TRBJ1-1, with D unclear. CDR3 size: 15 residues. Germline loops: CDR1 KGHSH, CDR2 LQKENI. V was cut by 4 bases and J by 1 base, with 13 bases left in between. The CDR3 sequence is CASSRDRPSNTEAFF. CDR3 coding DNA: TGTGCCAGCTCACGCGATCGCCCCTCGAACACTGAAGCTTTCTTT.

V gene TRBV2 combines with J gene TRBJ2-6, with D unclear. V was cut by 5 bases and J by 0 bases, with 2 bases left in between. The CDR3 runs 13 residues. Looked up from germline, CDR1 is SNHLY and CDR2 is FYNNEI. The CDR3 protein is CASSYSGANVLTF. The CDR3 DNA reads as TGTGCCAGCAGTTACTCTGGGGCCAACGTCCTGACTTTC.

The chain carries TRBV5-6 and TRBJ1-2; possibly TRBD1 for D (6 bases). Germline assignment: CDR1 SGHDT and CDR2 YYEEEE. V lost 2 bases, J lost 7 bases, and 12 bases lay in between. There are 13 residues in the CDR3. CDR3: CASSFLSRGGYTF. The CDR3 DNA sequence: TGTGCCAGCAGCTTCTTGTCCAGGGGTGGCTACACCTTC.

The chain uses TRBV5-5 and TRBJ1-1; D remains unclear. The CDR3 has 14 amino acids. Trimming pared 4 bases from V and 1 base from J, leaving 11 bases between. Germline CDR1 reads SGHKS; CDR2 reads YYEKEE (reference sequence). The CDR3 here is CASSPYTGNTEAFF. The CDR3 bases are TGTGCCAGCAGCCCCTACACTGGGAACACTGAAGCTTTCTTT.

The chain links TRBV28 to TRBJ1-5; D is uncertain. The V and J ends lost 8 bases and 3 bases respectively, with 11 bases between them. Germline CDR1 is MDHEN and CDR2 is SYDVKM. This CDR3 spans 13 amino acids. The CDR3, as DNA: TGTGCCAGCGTCAGGCTACACAATCAGCCCCAGCATTTT. Translating it yields CASVRLHNQPQHF.

The CDR3 spells CASTLNGREKLFF. In DNA form, the CDR3 reads TGTGCCAGCACCCTGAATGGGCGGGAAAAACTGTTTTTT. The chain recombines TRBV6-5 with TRBJ1-4; D is unresolved. Germline lookup yields CDR1 MNHEY and CDR2 SVGAGI. The V end was cut by 7 bases, the J end by 8 bases, with 14 bases between. This CDR3 spans 13 amino acids.

In DNA form, the CDR3 reads TGTGCCTGGAGTGCCTCAGGGTGGGAAGGCTATGGCTACACCTTC. Amino acids: CAWSASGWEGYGYTF. The chain employs TRBV30 and TRBJ1-2; TRBD1 might be the D (5 bases). The CDR3 loop spans 15 amino acids. Trimming removed 1 base from V and 4 bases from J, with 16 bases in between. Germline V gene lookup returns CDR1 GTSNPN and CDR2 SVGIG (reference sequence).

The rearrangement links TRBV29-1 to TRBJ2-3; no reliable D call. Trimming removed 7 bases from V and 2 bases from J, with 7 bases in between. There are 11 residues in the CDR3. Germline values: CDR1 SQVTM, CDR2 ANQGSEA. In DNA, the CDR3 is TGCAGCGCCCGTATCACAGATACGCAGTATTTT. Residues: CSARITDTQYF.

The V and J genes are TRBV19 and TRBJ1-5; D gene uncertain. Per germline, CDR1 LNHDA and CDR2 SQIVND (reference sequence). V was trimmed by 5 bases and J by 8 bases, leaving 13 bases between them. The CDR3 runs 13 residues. CDR3 sequence reads: CASSGQDWEPQHF. The CDR3 DNA is TGTGCCAGTAGTGGTCAGGACTGGGAGCCCCAGCATTTT.

V is TRBV3-1 (or the pseudogene TRBV3-2) and J is TRBJ1-6; perhaps TRBD1 as D (6 bases). Trimming removed 0 bases at V and 4 bases at J, with 10 bases between. The CDR3 is 16 residues long. Germline V gene data show CDR1 as LGHDT and CDR2 as YNNKEL (reference sequence). For the CDR3, the DNA is TGTGCCAGCAGCCAAGAGCCGACAGGTTATAATTCACCCCTCCACTTT. Residues: CASSQEPTGYNSPLHF.